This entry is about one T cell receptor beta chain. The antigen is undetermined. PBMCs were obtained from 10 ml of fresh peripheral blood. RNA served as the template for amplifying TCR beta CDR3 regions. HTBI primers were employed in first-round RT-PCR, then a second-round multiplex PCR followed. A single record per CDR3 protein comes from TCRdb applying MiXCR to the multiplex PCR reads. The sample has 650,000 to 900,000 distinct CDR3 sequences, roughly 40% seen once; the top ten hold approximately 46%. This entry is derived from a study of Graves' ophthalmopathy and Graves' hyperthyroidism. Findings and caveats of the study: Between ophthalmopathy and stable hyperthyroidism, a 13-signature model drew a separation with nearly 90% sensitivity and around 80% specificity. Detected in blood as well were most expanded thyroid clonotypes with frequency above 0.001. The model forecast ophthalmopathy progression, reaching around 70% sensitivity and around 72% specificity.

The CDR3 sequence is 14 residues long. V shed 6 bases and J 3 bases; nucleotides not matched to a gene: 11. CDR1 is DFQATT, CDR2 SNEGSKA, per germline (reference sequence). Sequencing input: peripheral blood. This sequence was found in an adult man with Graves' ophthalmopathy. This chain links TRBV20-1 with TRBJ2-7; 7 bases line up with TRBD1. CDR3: CSADAPGQSYEQYF. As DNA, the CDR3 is TGCAGTGCCGACGCTCCGGGACAGAGCTACGAGCAGTACTTC.